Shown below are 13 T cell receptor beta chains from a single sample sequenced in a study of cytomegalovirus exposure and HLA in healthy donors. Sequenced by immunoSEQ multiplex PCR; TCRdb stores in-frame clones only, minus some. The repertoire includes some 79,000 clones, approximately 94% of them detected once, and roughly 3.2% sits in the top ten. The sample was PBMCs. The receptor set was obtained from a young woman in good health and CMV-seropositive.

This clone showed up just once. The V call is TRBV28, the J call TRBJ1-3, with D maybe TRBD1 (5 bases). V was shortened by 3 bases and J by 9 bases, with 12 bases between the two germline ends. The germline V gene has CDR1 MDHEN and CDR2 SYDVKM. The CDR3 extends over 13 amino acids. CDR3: CASSFSRRGTIYF. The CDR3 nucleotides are TGTGCCAGCAGTTTCTCCCGGAGGGGCACCATATATTTT.

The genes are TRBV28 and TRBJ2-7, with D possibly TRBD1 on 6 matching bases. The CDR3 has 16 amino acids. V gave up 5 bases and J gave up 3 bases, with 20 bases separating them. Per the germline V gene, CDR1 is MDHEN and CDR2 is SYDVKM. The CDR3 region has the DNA TGTGCCAGCAGTGGATTAACAGGGCCCCTGCTCTACGAGCAGTACTTC. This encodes CASSGLTGPLLYEQYF.

For the CDR3, the DNA is TGTGCCAGCAGTTTATCGGCACCGAATCAGCCCCAGCATTTT. Translation gives CASSLSAPNQPQHF. The chain combines TRBV27 with TRBJ1-5; no reliable D call. Trimming pared 0 bases from V and 4 bases from J, leaving 7 bases between. The CDR3 has 14 amino acids. Per germline, CDR1 MNHEY and CDR2 SMNVEV (reference sequence).

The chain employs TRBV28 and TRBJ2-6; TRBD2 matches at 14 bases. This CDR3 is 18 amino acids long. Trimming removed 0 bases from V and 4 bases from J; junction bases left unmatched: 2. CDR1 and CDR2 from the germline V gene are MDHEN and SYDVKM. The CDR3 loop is CASSLWGLAGEGANVLTF. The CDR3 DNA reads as TGTGCCAGCAGTTTATGGGGACTAGCGGGAGAAGGGGCCAACGTCCTGACTTTC. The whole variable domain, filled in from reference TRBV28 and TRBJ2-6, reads DVKVTQSSRYLVKRTGEKVFLECVQDMDHENMFWYRQDPGLGLRLIYFSYDVKMKEKGDIPEGYSVSREKKERFSLILESASTNQTSMYLCASSLWGLAGEGANVLTFGAGSRLTVL.

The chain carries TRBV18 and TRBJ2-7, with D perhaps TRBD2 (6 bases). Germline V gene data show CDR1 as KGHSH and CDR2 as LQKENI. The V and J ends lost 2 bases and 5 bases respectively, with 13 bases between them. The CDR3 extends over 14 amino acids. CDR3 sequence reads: CASSPEPGVHEQYF. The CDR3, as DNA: TGTGCCAGCTCACCAGAGCCGGGGGTCCACGAGCAGTACTTC.

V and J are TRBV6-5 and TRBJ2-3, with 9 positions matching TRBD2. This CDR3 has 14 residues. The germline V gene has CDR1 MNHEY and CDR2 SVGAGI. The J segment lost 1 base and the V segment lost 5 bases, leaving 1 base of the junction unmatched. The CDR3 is CASSRLAGTDTQYF. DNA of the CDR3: TGTGCCAGCAGTCGACTAGCGGGCACAGATACGCAGTATTTT.

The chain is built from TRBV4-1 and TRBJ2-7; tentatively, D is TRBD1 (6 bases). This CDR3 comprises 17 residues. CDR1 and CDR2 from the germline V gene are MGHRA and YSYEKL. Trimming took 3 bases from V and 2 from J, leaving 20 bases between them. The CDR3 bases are TGCGCCAGCAGCCAGGAACCCGGGACAATAGGGGCCTACGAGCAGTACTTC. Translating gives CASSQEPGTIGAYEQYF.

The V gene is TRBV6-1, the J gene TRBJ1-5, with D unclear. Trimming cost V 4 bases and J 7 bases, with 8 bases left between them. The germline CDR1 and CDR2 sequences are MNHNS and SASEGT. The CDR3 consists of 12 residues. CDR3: CASSVPGQPQHF. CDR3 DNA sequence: TGTGCCAGCAGTGTTCCGGGGCAGCCCCAGCATTTT.

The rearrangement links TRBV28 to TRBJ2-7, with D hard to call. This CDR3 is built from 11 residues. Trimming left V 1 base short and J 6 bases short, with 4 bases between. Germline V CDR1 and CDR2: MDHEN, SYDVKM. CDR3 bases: TGTGCCAGCAGTTTATACTCCGAGCAGTACTTC. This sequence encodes CASSLYSEQYF.

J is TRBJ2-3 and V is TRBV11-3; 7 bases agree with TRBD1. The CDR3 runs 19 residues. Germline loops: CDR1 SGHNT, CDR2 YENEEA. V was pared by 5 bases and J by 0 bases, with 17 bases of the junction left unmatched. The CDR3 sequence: CASSLGSSWDRYSTDTQYF. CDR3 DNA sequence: TGTGCCAGCAGCCTAGGGTCTTCCTGGGACAGATATAGCACAGATACGCAGTATTTT.

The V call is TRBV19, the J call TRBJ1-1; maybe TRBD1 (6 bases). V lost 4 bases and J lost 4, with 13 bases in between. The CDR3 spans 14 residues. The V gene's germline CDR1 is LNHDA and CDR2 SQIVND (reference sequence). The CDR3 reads CASSRSGEGTEAFF. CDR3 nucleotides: TGTGCCAGTAGTAGATCAGGGGAGGGCACTGAAGCTTTCTTT. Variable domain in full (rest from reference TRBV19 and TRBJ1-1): DGGITQSPKYLFRKEGQNVTLSCEQNLNHDAMYWYRQDPGQGLRLIYYSQIVNDFQKGDIAEGYSVSREKKESFPLTVTSAQKNPTAFYLCASSRSGEGTEAFFGQGTRLTVV.

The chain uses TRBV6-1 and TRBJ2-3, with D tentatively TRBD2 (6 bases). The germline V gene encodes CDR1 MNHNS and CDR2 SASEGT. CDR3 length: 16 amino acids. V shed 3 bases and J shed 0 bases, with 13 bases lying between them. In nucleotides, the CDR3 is TGTGCCAGCAGTGAGCGTGGCGGGGTAAGCACAGATACGCAGTATTTT. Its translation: CASSERGGVSTDTQYF.

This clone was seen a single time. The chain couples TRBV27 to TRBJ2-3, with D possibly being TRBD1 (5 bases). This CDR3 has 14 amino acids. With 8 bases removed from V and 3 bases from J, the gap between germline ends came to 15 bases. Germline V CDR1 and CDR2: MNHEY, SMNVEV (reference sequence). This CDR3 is CASAPRGKTDTQYF. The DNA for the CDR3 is TGTGCCAGCGCCCCAAGGGGAAAGACAGATACGCAGTATTTT.